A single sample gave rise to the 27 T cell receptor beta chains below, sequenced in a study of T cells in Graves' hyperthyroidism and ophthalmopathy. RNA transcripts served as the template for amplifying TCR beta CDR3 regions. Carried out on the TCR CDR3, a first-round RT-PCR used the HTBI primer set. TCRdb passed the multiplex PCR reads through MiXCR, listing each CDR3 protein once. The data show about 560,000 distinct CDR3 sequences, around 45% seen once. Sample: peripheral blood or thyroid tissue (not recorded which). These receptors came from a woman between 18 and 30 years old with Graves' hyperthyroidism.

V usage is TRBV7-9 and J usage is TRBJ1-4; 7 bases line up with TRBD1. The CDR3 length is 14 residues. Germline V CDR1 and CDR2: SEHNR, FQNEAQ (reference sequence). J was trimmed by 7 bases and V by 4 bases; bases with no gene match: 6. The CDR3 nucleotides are TGTGCCAGCAGCTACAGGGGAGGTGGTGAAAAACTGTTTTTT. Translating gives CASSYRGGGEKLFF.

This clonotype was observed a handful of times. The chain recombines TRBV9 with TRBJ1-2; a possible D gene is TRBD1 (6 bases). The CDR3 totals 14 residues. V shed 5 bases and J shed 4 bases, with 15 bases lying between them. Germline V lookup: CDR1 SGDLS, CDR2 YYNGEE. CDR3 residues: CASRKTGNSYGYTF. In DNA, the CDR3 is TGTGCCAGCAGAAAGACAGGAAATTCCTATGGCTACACCTTC.

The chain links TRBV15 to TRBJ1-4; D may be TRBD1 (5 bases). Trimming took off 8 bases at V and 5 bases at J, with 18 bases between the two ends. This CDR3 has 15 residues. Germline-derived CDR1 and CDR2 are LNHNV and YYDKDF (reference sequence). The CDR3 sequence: CATGGGIRPNEKLFF. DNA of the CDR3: TGTGCCACCGGCGGGGGGATCCGTCCCAATGAAAAACTGTTTTTT.

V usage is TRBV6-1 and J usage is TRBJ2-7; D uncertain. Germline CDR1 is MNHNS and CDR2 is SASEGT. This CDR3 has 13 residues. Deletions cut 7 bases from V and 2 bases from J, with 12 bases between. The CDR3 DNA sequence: TGTGCCAGCATGGAACAGACAACCTACGAGCAGTACTTC. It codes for CASMEQTTYEQYF.

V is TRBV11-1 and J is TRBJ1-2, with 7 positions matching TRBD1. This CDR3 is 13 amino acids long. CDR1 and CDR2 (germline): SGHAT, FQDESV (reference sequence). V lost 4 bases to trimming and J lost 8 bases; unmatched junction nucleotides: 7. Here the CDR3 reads CASSSTGVRGYTF. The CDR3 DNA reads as TGTGCCAGCAGCTCCACAGGGGTTCGCGGCTACACCTTC. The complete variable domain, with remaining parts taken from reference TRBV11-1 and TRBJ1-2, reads EAEVAQSPRYKITEKSQAVAFWCDPISGHATLYWYRQILGQGPELLVQFQDESVVDDSQLPKDRFSAERLKGVDSTLKIQPAELGDSAMYLCASSSTGVRGYTFGSGTRLTVV.

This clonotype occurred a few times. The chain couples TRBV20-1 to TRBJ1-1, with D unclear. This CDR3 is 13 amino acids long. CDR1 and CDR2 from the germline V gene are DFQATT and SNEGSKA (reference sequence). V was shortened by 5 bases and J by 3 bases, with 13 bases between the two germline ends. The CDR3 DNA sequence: TGCAGTGCTTCTCCCGACGGTTACACTGAAGCTTTCTTT. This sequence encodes CSASPDGYTEAFF.

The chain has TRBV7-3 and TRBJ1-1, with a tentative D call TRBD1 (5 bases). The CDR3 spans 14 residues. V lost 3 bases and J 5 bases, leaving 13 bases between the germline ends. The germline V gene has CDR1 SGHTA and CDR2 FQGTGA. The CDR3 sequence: CASSLEMGRTEAFF. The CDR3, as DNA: TGTGCCAGCAGCTTGGAAATGGGGCGGACTGAAGCTTTCTTT.

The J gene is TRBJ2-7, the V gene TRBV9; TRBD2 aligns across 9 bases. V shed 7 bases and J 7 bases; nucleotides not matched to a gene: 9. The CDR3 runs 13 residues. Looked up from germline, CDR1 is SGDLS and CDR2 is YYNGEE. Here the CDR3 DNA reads TGTGCCAGCCGGGGCGGGGGGGCGTGGGAGCAGTACTTC. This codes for CASRGGGAWEQYF.

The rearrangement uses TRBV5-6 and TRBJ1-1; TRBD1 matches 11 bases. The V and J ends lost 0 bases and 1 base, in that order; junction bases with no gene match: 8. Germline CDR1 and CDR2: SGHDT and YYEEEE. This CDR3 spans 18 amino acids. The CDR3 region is CASSLGTGGTTKNTEAFF. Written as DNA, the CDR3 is TGTGCCAGCAGCTTGGGGACAGGGGGCACAACAAAGAACACTGAAGCTTTCTTT.

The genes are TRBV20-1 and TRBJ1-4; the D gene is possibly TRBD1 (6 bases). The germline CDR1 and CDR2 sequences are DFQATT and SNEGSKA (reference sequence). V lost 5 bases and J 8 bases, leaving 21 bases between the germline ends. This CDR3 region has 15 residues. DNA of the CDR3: TGCAGTGCTTCCCTCGGGGGGGCGGTCGGCGAAAAACTGTTTTTT. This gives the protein CSASLGGAVGEKLFF.

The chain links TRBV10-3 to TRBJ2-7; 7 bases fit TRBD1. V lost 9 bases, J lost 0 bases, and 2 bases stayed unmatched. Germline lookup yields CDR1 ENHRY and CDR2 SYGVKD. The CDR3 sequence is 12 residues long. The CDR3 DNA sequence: TGTGCCATGACAGGGCCCTCCTACGAGCAGTACTTC. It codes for CAMTGPSYEQYF.

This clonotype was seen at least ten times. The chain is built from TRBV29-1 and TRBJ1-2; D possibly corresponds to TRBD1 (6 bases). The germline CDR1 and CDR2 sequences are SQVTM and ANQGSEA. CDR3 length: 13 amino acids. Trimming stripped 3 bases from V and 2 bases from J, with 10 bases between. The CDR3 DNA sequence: TGCAGCGTTGATGACAGGCAAAACTATGGCTACACCTTC. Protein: CSVDDRQNYGYTF. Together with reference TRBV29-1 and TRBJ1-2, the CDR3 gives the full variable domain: SAVISQKPSRDICQRGTSLTIQCQVDSQVTMMFWYRQQPGQSLTLIATANQGSEATYESGFVIDKFPISRPNLTFSTLTVSNMSPEDSSIYLCSVDDRQNYGYTFGSGTRLTVV.

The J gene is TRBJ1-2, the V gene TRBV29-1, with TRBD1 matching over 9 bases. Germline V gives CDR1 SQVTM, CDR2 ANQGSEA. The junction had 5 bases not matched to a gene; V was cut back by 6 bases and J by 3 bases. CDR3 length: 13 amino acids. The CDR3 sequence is CSVSGQGDYGYTF. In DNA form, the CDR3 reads TGCAGCGTGTCGGGACAGGGAGACTATGGCTACACCTTC.

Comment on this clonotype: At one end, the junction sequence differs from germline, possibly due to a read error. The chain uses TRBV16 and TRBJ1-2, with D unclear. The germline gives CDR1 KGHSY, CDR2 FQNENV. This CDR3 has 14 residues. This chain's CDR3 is CASSQRGSSYSYTF. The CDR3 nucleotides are TGTGCCAGCAGCCAGCGGGGAAGTAGCTATAGCTACACCTTC.

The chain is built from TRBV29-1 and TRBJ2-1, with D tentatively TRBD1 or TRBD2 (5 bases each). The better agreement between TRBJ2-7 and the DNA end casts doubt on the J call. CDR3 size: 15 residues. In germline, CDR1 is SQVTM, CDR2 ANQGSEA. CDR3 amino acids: CSGNLRDRAYNEQYF. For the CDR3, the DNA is TGCAGCGGTAATCTCCGGGACCGAGCCTACAATGAGCAGTACTTC.

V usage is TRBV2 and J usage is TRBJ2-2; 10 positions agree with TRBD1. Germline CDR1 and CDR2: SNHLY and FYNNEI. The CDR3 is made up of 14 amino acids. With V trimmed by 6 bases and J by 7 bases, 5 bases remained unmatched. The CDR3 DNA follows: TGTGCCAGCAGACCGGGACAGGGGTTCGGGGAGCTGTTTTTT. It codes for CASRPGQGFGELFF.

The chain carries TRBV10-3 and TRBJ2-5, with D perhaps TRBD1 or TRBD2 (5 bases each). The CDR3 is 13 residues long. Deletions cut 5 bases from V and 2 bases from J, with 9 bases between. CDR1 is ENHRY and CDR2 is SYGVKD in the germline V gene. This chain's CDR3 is CAISRDGQETQYF. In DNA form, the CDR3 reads TGTGCCATCAGTCGGGACGGACAAGAGACCCAGTACTTC.

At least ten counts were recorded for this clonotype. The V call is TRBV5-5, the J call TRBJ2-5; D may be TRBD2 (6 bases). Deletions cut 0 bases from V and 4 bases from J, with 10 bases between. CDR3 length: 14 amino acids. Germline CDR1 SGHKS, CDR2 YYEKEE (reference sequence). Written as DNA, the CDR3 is TGTGCCAGCAGCTTGGATGGAGGGAGAGAGACCCAGTACTTC. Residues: CASSLDGGRETQYF.

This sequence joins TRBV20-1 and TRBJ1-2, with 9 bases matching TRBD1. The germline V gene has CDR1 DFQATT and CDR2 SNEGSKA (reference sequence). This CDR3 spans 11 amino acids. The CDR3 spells CSIQGAGGYTF. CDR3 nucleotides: TGCAGCATACAGGGGGCAGGTGGCTACACCTTC.

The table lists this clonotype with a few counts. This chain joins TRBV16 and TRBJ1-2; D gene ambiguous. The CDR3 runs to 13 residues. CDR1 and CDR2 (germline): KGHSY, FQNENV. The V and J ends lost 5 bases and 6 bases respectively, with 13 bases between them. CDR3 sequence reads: CASSLIGIHGYTF. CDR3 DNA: TGTGCCAGCAGCTTAATCGGAATCCATGGCTACACCTTC.

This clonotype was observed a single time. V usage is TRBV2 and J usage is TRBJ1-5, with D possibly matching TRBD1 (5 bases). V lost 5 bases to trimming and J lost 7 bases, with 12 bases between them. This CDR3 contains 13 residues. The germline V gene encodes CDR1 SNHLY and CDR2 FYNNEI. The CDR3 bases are TGTGCCAGCAGTACCTCCGGGGGGCAGCCCCAGCATTTT. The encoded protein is CASSTSGGQPQHF.

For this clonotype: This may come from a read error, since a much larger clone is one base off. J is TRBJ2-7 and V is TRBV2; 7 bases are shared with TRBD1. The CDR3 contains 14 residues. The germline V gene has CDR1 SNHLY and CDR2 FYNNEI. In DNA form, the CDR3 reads TGTGCCAGCAGTGAGACAGGGCGGAGGTACGAGCAGCACTTC. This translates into CASSETGRRYEQHF. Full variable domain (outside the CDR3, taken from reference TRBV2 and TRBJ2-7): EPEVTQTPSHQVTQMGQEVILRCVPISNHLYFYWYRQILGQKVEFLVSFYNNEISEKSEIFDDQFSVERPDGSNFTLKIRSTKLEDSAMYFCASSETGRRYEQHFGPGTRLTVT.

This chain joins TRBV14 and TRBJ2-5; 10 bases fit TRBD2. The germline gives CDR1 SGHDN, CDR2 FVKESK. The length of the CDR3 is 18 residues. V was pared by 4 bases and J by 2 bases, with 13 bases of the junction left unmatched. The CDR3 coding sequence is TGTGCCAGCAGCCCTGCTAGTAGCGGGAGGACCCAACAAGAGACCCAGTACTTC. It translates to CASSPASSGRTQQETQYF.

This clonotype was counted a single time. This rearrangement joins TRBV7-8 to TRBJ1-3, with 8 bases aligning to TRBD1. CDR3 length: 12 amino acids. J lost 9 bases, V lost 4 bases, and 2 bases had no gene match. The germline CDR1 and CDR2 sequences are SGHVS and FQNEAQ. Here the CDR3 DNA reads TGTGCCAGCAGCTCGACAGGGGCCACCATATATTTT. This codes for CASSSTGATIYF.

CDR3 loop: CASSEIGWTQYF. CDR3 sequence (DNA): TGTGCCAGCAGTGAAATCGGGTGGACCCAGTACTTC. V and J are TRBV2 and TRBJ2-5; no clear D. The CDR3 has 12 residues. V shed 2 bases and J shed 7 bases, with 8 bases lying between them. In germline, CDR1 is SNHLY, CDR2 FYNNEI. The full variable domain, with the rest looked up from reference TRBV2 and TRBJ2-5, is EPEVTQTPSHQVTQMGQEVILRCVPISNHLYFYWYRQILGQKVEFLVSFYNNEISEKSEIFDDQFSVERPDGSNFTLKIRSTKLEDSAMYFCASSEIGWTQYFGPGTRLLVL.

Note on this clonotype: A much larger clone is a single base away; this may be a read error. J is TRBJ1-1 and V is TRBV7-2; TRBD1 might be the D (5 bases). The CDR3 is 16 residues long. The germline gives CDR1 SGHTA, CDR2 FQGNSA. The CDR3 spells CAGSLGSGLMNTEAFF. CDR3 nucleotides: TGTGCCGGCAGCTTAGGGTCAGGGCTCATGAACACTGAAGCTTTCTTT.

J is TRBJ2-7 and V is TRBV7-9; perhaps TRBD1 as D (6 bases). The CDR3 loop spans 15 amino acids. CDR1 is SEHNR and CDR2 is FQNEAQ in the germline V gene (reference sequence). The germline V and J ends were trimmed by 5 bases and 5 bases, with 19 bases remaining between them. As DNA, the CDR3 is TGTGCCAGCAGCCCCTACAGGGATCGTAGGAACGAGCAGTACTTC. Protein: CASSPYRDRRNEQYF.